A single sample is the source of the 22 T cell receptor beta chains below, sequenced in a study of cytomegalovirus exposure and HLA in healthy donors. PCR was performed using 60 Vbeta and 13 Jbeta primers. Data came from immunoSEQ multiplex PCR; TCRdb stores just in-frame clones and leaves some out. The sample comprises roughly 200,000 clones, 80% to 90% of which are singletons, and about 3.1% rests with the top ten. Sequencing was performed on PBMCs. These receptors came from a man aged 30-40 years in good health and CMV-seronegative.

The count of this clone is one. The rearrangement links TRBV6-1 to TRBJ2-5; perhaps TRBD1 as D (6 bases). The germline CDR1 and CDR2 sequences are MNHNS and SASEGT. The CDR3 length is 16 residues. Trimming took off 4 bases at V and 1 base at J, with 16 bases between the two ends. CDR3 in amino acids: CASSGWELDSQETQYF. Written as DNA, the CDR3 is TGTGCCAGCAGTGGTTGGGAATTGGACAGCCAAGAGACCCAGTACTTC.

This chain connects TRBV29-1 to TRBJ2-2, with 11 bases lining up with TRBD2. The V gene end was trimmed by 4 bases and the J gene end by 3 bases; junction bases not matched to a gene: 4. The V gene's germline CDR1 is SQVTM and CDR2 ANQGSEA. The CDR3 loop spans 15 amino acids. The CDR3 region has the DNA TGCAGCGTTGTAAGACTAGCGGGGCACACCGGGGAGCTGTTTTTT. It codes for CSVVRLAGHTGELFF.

This clone was observed a single time. In DNA form, the CDR3 reads TGTGCCAGCAGTGACCTTCATCAGGCATTGAGCTCCTACGAGCAGTACTTC. Its protein product is CASSDLHQALSSYEQYF. The chain uses TRBV6-1 and TRBJ2-7, with D unresolved. The CDR3 consists of 17 residues. The V end lost 3 bases, the J end lost 0 bases, and 18 bases lay between the germline ends. Germline CDR1 and CDR2: MNHNS and SASEGT.

As regards this clone: Other DNA sequences in this sample translate to the same CDR3. The chain joins TRBV5-1 to TRBJ2-5; TRBD2 matches 7 bases. The CDR3 sequence is 16 residues long. J lost 2 bases, V lost 0 bases, and 7 bases had no gene match. CDR1 is SGHRS, CDR2 YFSETQ, per germline. The CDR3 region is CASSLAGTGGQETQYF. The CDR3 nucleotides read TGCGCCAGCAGCTTGGCCGGGACGGGGGGACAAGAGACCCAGTACTTC.

Turning to this clone: The junction and the germline gene differ at one end; a read error may be behind it. Other nucleotide sequences from this sample produce the same CDR3. The chain employs TRBV29-1 and TRBJ2-6; D perhaps matches TRBD1 (5 bases). CDR3 length: 13 amino acids. Germline CDR1 is SQVTM and CDR2 is ANQGSEA. CDR3 sequence: CSVEVSGASVLTF. CDR3 nucleotide sequence: TGCAGCGTTGAGGTCTCTGGGGCCAGCGTCCTGACTTTC.

The chain couples TRBV28 to TRBJ1-1, with D possibly TRBD1 on 5 matching bases. Trimming left V 6 bases short and J 0 bases short, with 14 bases between. The V gene's germline CDR1 is MDHEN and CDR2 SYDVKM. This CDR3 spans 15 amino acids. CDR3 coding DNA: TGTGCCAGCAGCTCCGGGGGGACTATGAACACTGAAGCTTTCTTT. This gives the protein CASSSGGTMNTEAFF.

The rearrangement uses TRBV5-1 and TRBJ2-2, with 7 bases aligning to TRBD2. The germline gives CDR1 SGHRS, CDR2 YFSETQ. Unmatched junction bases numbered 1, after V lost 1 base and J lost 1 base. CDR3 length: 15 residues. For the CDR3, the DNA is TGCGCCAGCAGCTTGCCTAGCGGGAACACCGGGGAGCTGTTTTTT. Its protein is CASSLPSGNTGELFF.

J is TRBJ1-1 and V is TRBV6-5, with D possibly being TRBD1 (5 bases). The CDR3 length is 13 residues. CDR1 is MNHEY, CDR2 SVGAGI, per germline. Trimming cost V 7 bases and J 7 bases, with 16 bases left between them. CDR3 sequence (DNA): TGTGCCAGCAACCACGGGGGGGTAGGTGAAGCTTTCTTT. Its protein product is CASNHGGVGEAFF.

CDR3 protein: CASSATGLTTNEKLFF. The CDR3 DNA sequence: TGTGCCAGCAGCGCGACAGGGTTAACAACTAATGAAAAACTGTTTTTT. The V call is TRBV9, the J call TRBJ1-4; 7 bases are a match to TRBD1. Germline V gene data show CDR1 as SGDLS and CDR2 as YYNGEE. V was clipped by 3 bases and J by 0 bases; unmatched bases: 5. The CDR3 is 16 amino acids.

This chain joins TRBV5-4 and TRBJ1-1, with D hard to call. CDR3 length equals 16 residues. Trimming stripped 0 bases from V and 0 bases from J, with 12 bases between. Looked up from germline, CDR1 is SGHNT and CDR2 is YYREEE (reference sequence). CDR3 region: CASSLESGFLNTEAFF. In DNA form, the CDR3 reads TGTGCCAGCAGCTTGGAGTCGGGTTTTTTGAACACTGAAGCTTTCTTT. Full variable domain (rest looked up from reference TRBV5-4 and TRBJ1-1): ETGVTQSPTHLIKTRGQQVTLRCSSQSGHNTVSWYQQALGQGPQFIFQYYREEENGRGNFPPRFSGLQFPNYSSELNVNALELDDSALYLCASSLESGFLNTEAFFGQGTRLTVV.

The chain recombines TRBV15 with TRBJ1-6; TRBD1 matches at 8 bases. The CDR3 spans 14 residues. V dropped 6 bases and J dropped 6; count of bases not matched to a gene: 4. CDR1 and CDR2 (germline): LNHNV, YYDKDF (reference sequence). The CDR3 bases are TGTGCCACCAGTCGGGACAGGTCTAATTCACCCCTCCACTTT. The encoded protein is CATSRDRSNSPLHF.

V usage is TRBV7-9 and J usage is TRBJ1-1; 10 nucleotides agree with TRBD1. V dropped 5 bases and J dropped 2; count of bases not matched to a gene: 5. In germline, CDR1 is SEHNR, CDR2 FQNEAQ (reference sequence). The CDR3 loop spans 15 amino acids. The CDR3 bases are TGTGCCAGCAGCATGGGACAGGGGAGAAACACTGAAGCTTTCTTT. Translation gives CASSMGQGRNTEAFF.

The chain has TRBV7-2 and TRBJ2-7, with D possibly matching TRBD2 (7 bases). Trimming shortened V by 6 bases and J by 2 bases, and 20 bases separated the two germline ends. There are 16 residues in the CDR3. From germline, CDR1 is SGHTA and CDR2 FQGNSA. This CDR3 is CASRIEGGTEAYEQYF. The CDR3 nucleotides read TGTGCCAGCAGAATCGAGGGGGGGACCGAAGCCTACGAGCAGTACTTC.

DNA of the CDR3: TGTGCCAGCAGTCCCGCCCGGATCGCAGGCACTGAAGCTTTCTTT. Translated, it gives CASSPARIAGTEAFF. The rearrangement uses TRBV28 and TRBJ1-1; no firm D call. Germline-derived CDR1 and CDR2 are MDHEN and SYDVKM. This CDR3 is built from 15 residues. Trimming pared 5 bases from V and 4 bases from J, leaving 17 bases between.

By proportion, this clone is medium-sized. The V call is TRBV2, the J call TRBJ2-7; possibly TRBD1 for D (5 bases). This CDR3 has 15 amino acids. Deletions cut 4 bases from V and 3 bases from J, with 16 bases between. The germline gives CDR1 SNHLY, CDR2 FYNNEI. Here the CDR3 DNA reads TGTGCCAGCAGTGTGGGGCAGGGTACTGACTACGAGCAGTACTTC. Amino acid sequence: CASSVGQGTDYEQYF.

The chain couples TRBV4-2 to TRBJ2-7; possibly TRBD1 for D (5 bases). From germline, CDR1 is LGHNA and CDR2 YNFKEQ. The V end lost 1 base, the J end lost 2 bases, and 18 bases lay between the germline ends. The CDR3 loop spans 17 amino acids. In DNA form, the CDR3 reads TGTGCCAGCAGCCAAGCGCGTGGGGCAGGGCAAACCTACGAGCAGTACTTC. Amino acid sequence: CASSQARGAGQTYEQYF.

V gene TRBV28 combines with J gene TRBJ2-5, with a possible D match to TRBD1 (6 bases). Trimming removed 4 bases from V and 4 bases from J, with 19 bases in between. CDR1 and CDR2 from the germline V gene are MDHEN and SYDVKM. The CDR3 totals 16 residues. The CDR3 sequence: CASSSIHQGMGETQYF. The CDR3 nucleotides read TGTGCCAGCAGTTCCATCCACCAGGGGATGGGAGAGACCCAGTACTTC.

Only a few counts were recorded for this clone. The rearrangement joins TRBV6-5 to TRBJ1-1; D perhaps matches TRBD1 (6 bases). Germline V gene data show CDR1 as MNHEY and CDR2 as SVGAGI. V lost 4 bases and J lost 8, with 8 bases in between. The CDR3 consists of 11 residues. The CDR3 DNA follows: TGTGCCAGCAGTTCAGGACAGGAAGCTTTCTTT. It specifies CASSSGQEAFF.

This clone has only a few counts. This chain connects TRBV7-2 to TRBJ2-5; the match to TRBD2 covers 7 bases. This CDR3 comprises 15 residues. Germline V gene data show CDR1 as SGHTA and CDR2 as FQGNSA. Unmatched junction bases numbered 5, after V lost 2 bases and J lost 2 bases. This CDR3 reads CASSLMGGIQETQYF. CDR3 in DNA: TGTGCCAGCAGCTTAATGGGGGGGATTCAAGAGACCCAGTACTTC. Full variable domain (remainder filled in from reference TRBV7-2 and TRBJ2-5): GAGVSQSPSNKVTEKGKDVELRCDPISGHTALYWYRQSLGQGLEFLIYFQGNSAPDKSGLPSDRFSAERTGGSVSTLTIQRTQQEDSAVYLCASSLMGGIQETQYFGPGTRLLVL.

The CDR3 sequence: CAISASGTGNSPLHF. The CDR3 DNA reads as TGTGCCATCAGTGCATCCGGGACAGGGAATTCACCCCTCCACTTT. V is TRBV10-3 and J is TRBJ1-6, with 9 bases matching TRBD1. The length of the CDR3 is 15 residues. The trim removed 4 bases at V and 7 bases at J, leaving 5 bases unmatched. CDR1 ENHRY and CDR2 SYGVKD come from the germline V gene.

This clone has a handful of counts. The chain uses TRBV10-3 and TRBJ2-2; D gene uncertain. CDR1 and CDR2 from the germline V gene are ENHRY and SYGVKD. V lost 3 bases, J lost 4 bases, and 9 bases lay in between. The CDR3 has 14 residues. The CDR3 loop reads CAISDTEFTGELFF. CDR3 bases: TGTGCCATCAGTGATACTGAGTTCACCGGGGAGCTGTTTTTT.

The chain links TRBV27 to TRBJ1-1; 9 nucleotides match TRBD1. The germline V gene encodes CDR1 MNHEY and CDR2 SMNVEV (reference sequence). Trimming removed 5 bases from V and 5 bases from J; junction bases left unmatched: 9. The CDR3 runs to 15 residues. In nucleotides, the CDR3 is TGTGCCAGCAGTACCGCACAGGGGGCGAAAACTGAAGCTTTCTTT. As protein: CASSTAQGAKTEAFF.